This T cell receptor (beta chain) derives from a study of identical twins. Each cDNA held unique molecular identifiers, and template switching gave it a universal primer site. TCRdb analysed the 5' RACE reads with MiXCR anew, one entry per CDR3 protein. Of about 890,000 distinct CDR3 sequences detected, 9% to 15% appear once; the ten largest clones hold around 1.6%. This clonotype was recorded a few times. Trimming cost V 0 bases and J 2 bases, with 16 bases left between them. CDR1 is KGHDR, CDR2 SFDVKD, per germline. This CDR3 has 17 residues. Each donor (without exception) was a healthy Caucasian. These same records also appear under a second study, on yellow fever vaccine responses in identical twins. That paper adds: Twins reportedly had a vaccine T cell response that seemed partly convergent, partly personalized.

This clonotype originated in a woman between 18 and 30 years old in good health. The chain is built from TRBV24-1 and TRBJ2-7; perhaps TRBD1 as D (5 bases). The sequenced sample was PBMCs. CDR3 in DNA: TGTGCCACCAGTGATTTGCCAGGGCCGCCGGTTACCTACGAGCAGTACTTC. Protein product: CATSDLPGPPVTYEQYF.